This entry concerns a single T cell receptor beta chain. The entry originates in a study of T cell responses to AZD1222 COVID-19 vaccine. Libraries were prepared by immunoSEQ multiplex PCR; TCRdb keeps only in-frame clonotypes and omits some of them. The table includes 140,000 or so clones, more than 75% detected once. Unmatched junction bases numbered 8, after V lost 6 bases and J lost 0 bases. Germline V gives CDR1 MNHEY, CDR2 SMNVEV (reference sequence). CDR3 size: 17 residues. This clonotype was sampled from an adult who received the AZD1222 COVID-19 vaccine. The chain links TRBV27 to TRBJ1-3, with TRBD1 matching 10 bases. The sequenced sample was peripheral blood, obtained 28 days after the second AZD1222 dose. The CDR3 region is CASRPGQGFPSGNTIYF. CDR3 nucleotides: TGTGCCAGCAGACCGGGACAGGGGTTCCCCTCTGGAAACACCATATATTTT.